Presented here are 7 T cell receptor beta chains from one specimen sequenced in a study of identifying expanded T cells in peripheral blood (dated by TCRdb to 2018 to 2020). The library was obtained by the immunoSEQ multiplex PCR assay. Held by TCRdb, this immuneACCESS table contains in-frame sequences only and omits some clones. Under half of the omission traces to an unresolved V gene where checked; the cause of the rest is unknown. The sample table records about 85,000 clones; more than 75% of these occur just once. The ten largest clones add up to roughly 20% of the sample. The source material was blood. Receptor source: a person between 18 and 69 years old in good health.

The genes are TRBV28 and TRBJ2-5; D call uncertain. CDR1 and CDR2 from the germline V gene are MDHEN and SYDVKM. V dropped 6 bases and J dropped 7 bases, with 15 bases sitting between them. The CDR3 sequence is 13 residues long. The CDR3 DNA follows: TGTGCCAGCAGCCCTCCAGGCCGTTGGACCCAGTACTTC. It translates to CASSPPGRWTQYF. Complete variable domain (other parts from reference TRBV28 and TRBJ2-5): DVKVTQSSRYLVKRTGEKVFLECVQDMDHENMFWYRQDPGLGLRLIYFSYDVKMKEKGDIPEGYSVSREKKERFSLILESASTNQTSMYLCASSPPGRWTQYFGPGTRLLVL.

The CDR3 DNA is TGTGCCAGCAGTTACTCTAGACTGGTAGACGAGCAGTACTTC. Encoded protein: CASSYSRLVDEQYF. This rearrangement joins TRBV6-5 to TRBJ2-7; D is unclear. The CDR3 covers 14 residues. Germline V gene sequence: CDR1 MNHEY, CDR2 SVGAGI. V was shortened by 0 bases and J by 5 bases, with 11 bases between the two germline ends.

The DNA of the CDR3 is TGTGCCAGCAGCTTAAGCCTACAGTTCTTC. This gives the protein CASSLSLQFF. This rearrangement joins TRBV11-3 to TRBJ2-1; D is undetermined. In germline, CDR1 is SGHNT, CDR2 YENEEA. The CDR3 has 10 amino acids. Between the trimmed V and J ends, which lost 2 bases and 13 bases, there was a span of 6 bases.

The V call is TRBV5-8, the J call TRBJ2-7; 7 bases map to TRBD1. Unmatched junction bases numbered 6, after V lost 5 bases and J lost 7 bases. From germline, CDR1 is SGHTS and CDR2 YDEGEE. There are 12 residues in the CDR3. CDR3 in DNA: TGTGCCAGCAGTCGCTGGGGACAGGAGCAGTACTTC. Its translation: CASSRWGQEQYF. The full variable domain, rest sourced from reference TRBV5-8 and TRBJ2-7, is EAGVTQSPTHLIKTRGQQATLRCSPISGHTSVYWYQQALGLGLQFLLWYDEGEERNRGNFPPRFSGRQFPNYSSELNVNALELEDSALYLCASSRWGQEQYFGPGTRLTVT.

The chain uses TRBV2 and TRBJ1-2, with a possible D match to TRBD1 (5 bases). Germline lookup yields CDR1 SNHLY and CDR2 FYNNEI. Trimming left V 2 bases short and J 0 bases short, with 10 bases between. This CDR3 has 15 amino acids. In DNA form, the CDR3 reads TGTGCCAGCAGTGAACTGACAGCAGCTAACTATGGCTACACCTTC. Translated, it gives CASSELTAANYGYTF.

V and J are TRBV5-1 and TRBJ1-3, with D perhaps matching TRBD1 (6 bases). V was shortened by 2 bases and J by 0 bases, with 18 bases between the two germline ends. The CDR3 runs 18 residues. Germline V gives CDR1 SGHRS, CDR2 YFSETQ. The CDR3: CASSLGPGVYGSGNTIYF. CDR3 sequence (DNA): TGCGCCAGCAGCTTAGGGCCAGGGGTTTATGGCTCTGGAAACACCATATATTTT.

J is TRBJ2-1 and V is TRBV7-6, with D possibly TRBD2 on 7 matching bases. Germline CDR1 is SGHVS and CDR2 is FNYEAQ. CDR3 length: 14 amino acids. The V end lost 0 bases, the J end lost 6 bases, and 9 bases lay between the germline ends. The CDR3 DNA reads TGTGCCAGCAGCTTAGCGGGAGGGGGCAATGAGCAGTTCTTC. The encoded protein is CASSLAGGGNEQFF.